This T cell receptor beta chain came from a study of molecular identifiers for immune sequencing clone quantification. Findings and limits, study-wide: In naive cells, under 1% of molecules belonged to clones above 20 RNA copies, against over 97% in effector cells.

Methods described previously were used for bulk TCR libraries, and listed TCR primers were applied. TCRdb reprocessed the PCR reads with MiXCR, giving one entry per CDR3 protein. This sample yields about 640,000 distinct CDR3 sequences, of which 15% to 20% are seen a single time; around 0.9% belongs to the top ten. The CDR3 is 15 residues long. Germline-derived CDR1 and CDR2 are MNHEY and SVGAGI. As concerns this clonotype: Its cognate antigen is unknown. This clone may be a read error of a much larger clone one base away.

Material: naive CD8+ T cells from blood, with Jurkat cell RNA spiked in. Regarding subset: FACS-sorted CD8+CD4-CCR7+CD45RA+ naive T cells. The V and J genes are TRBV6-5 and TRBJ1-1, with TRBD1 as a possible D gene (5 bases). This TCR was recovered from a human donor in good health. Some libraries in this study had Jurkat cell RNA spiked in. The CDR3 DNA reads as TGTGCCAGCATCCTATCCCAGGGTGGTGGGACTGAAGCTTACTTT. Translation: CASILSQGGGTEAYF.